This T cell receptor (beta chain) originates from a study of blood T cell repertoires in COVID-19. In the study overall: Italy, Spain and the United States were the sources of the convalescent and acute COVID-19 samples.

The J segment lost 4 bases and the V segment lost 6 bases, leaving 3 bases of the junction unmatched. Looked up from germline, CDR1 is ENHRY and CDR2 is SYGVKD. The length of the CDR3 is 14 residues. The data were produced by immunoSEQ multiplex PCR, yet TCRdb's version contains in-frame clones alone and is incomplete. The sample comprises approximately 200,000 clones, approximately 88% of which are singletons, and 4% to 5% rests with the top ten. The rearrangement joins TRBV10-3 to TRBJ2-1; 10 bases map to TRBD2. This TCR came from a woman aged 25 to 39 with acute or convalescent COVID-19. Specimen: peripheral blood. The chain's CDR3 is CAIRIAGGYNEQFF. The CDR3 bases are TGTGCCATCAGAATAGCGGGAGGATACAATGAGCAGTTCTTC.